Sequencing of this T cell receptor beta chain was carried out in a study of cytomegalovirus exposure and HLA in healthy donors. Donors consisted of healthy bone marrow donors. Per the germline V gene, CDR1 is SEHNR and CDR2 is FQNEAQ (reference sequence). Between the trimmed V and J ends, which lost 4 bases and 5 bases, there was a span of 12 bases. The CDR3 is 15 residues long. In the PCR, 60 Vbeta and 13 Jbeta primers were used. Profiling relied on immunoSEQ multiplex PCR, and the TCRdb table lists in-frame clones only, not all of them. The top ten hold around 0.9% of the sample, which has some 110,000 clones, roughly 70% seen once. This clone occurred a few times.

This receptor was identified in a woman aged 30 to 39 in good health and CMV-seronegative. Sequences were obtained from PBMCs. The chain recombines TRBV7-9 with TRBJ1-6; a weak D match, TRBD1 (6 bases). The CDR3 spells CASSYFGQNNSPLHF. In DNA form, the CDR3 reads TGTGCCAGCAGCTATTTCGGACAGAATAATTCACCCCTCCACTTT.